This T cell receptor (beta chain) is from a study of T cell repertoires in cytomegalovirus infection. Study information: CMV infection plus the matching HLA type was flagged by public TCR beta signatures.

Per the germline V gene, CDR1 is DFQATT and CDR2 is SNEGSKA (reference sequence). Trimming stripped 1 base from V and 0 bases from J, with 10 bases between. This CDR3 is built from 14 residues. Via MiXCR, TCRdb re-called the reads, giving one row per CDR3 protein. This table has around 350,000 distinct CDR3 sequences, 15% to 20% appearing once. General study findings and limits: The cumulative frequency of public TCR beta families distinguished individuals who carried CMV together with the relevant HLA. It was HLA-C-restricted CMV-specific TCR beta clonotypes that dominated the response ex vivo.

Only a few counts were recorded for this clonotype. What it binds is unknown. The rearrangement uses TRBV20-1 and TRBJ2-7; no definite D call. The sequencing sample was made of PBMCs. This receptor was taken from a human donor in good health (CMV status not recorded). Some clones in this sample may be carry-over from other donors' samples. CDR3 nucleotides: TGCAGTGCTAGAGCCCTATTAAACTCCTACGAGCAGTACTTC. This codes for CSARALLNSYEQYF.